What follows describes a single T cell receptor beta chain. The target antigen is unknown. CDR1 is SGHTA and CDR2 is FQGNSA in the germline V gene. This CDR3 is built from 17 residues. V lost 5 bases and J lost 0, with 16 bases in between. The table came from immunoSEQ multiplex PCR; TCRdb's copy has only in-frame clones and leaves some out. The table lists under 100,000 clones, 90% of them singletons. The sample's time point: pretreatment peripheral blood. The sample is drawn from a study of PD-L1 blockade in urothelial cancer. Study as a whole: Atezolizumab was started by patients in the mid-2010s at 1,200 mg intravenously every 3 weeks.

Study-wide results and caveats: Patients with below-median pretreatment blood clonality survived longer.

The sequence was obtained from a man aged 55-75 years with urothelial cancer. The input for sequencing was PBMCs, taken around atezolizumab (anti-PD-L1) treatment. The V gene is TRBV7-2, the J gene TRBJ2-2, with D perhaps TRBD2 (5 bases). The CDR3: CASSPLVVGTNTGELFF. For the CDR3, the DNA is TGTGCCAGCAGCCCACTTGTCGTCGGGACGAACACCGGGGAGCTGTTTTTT.